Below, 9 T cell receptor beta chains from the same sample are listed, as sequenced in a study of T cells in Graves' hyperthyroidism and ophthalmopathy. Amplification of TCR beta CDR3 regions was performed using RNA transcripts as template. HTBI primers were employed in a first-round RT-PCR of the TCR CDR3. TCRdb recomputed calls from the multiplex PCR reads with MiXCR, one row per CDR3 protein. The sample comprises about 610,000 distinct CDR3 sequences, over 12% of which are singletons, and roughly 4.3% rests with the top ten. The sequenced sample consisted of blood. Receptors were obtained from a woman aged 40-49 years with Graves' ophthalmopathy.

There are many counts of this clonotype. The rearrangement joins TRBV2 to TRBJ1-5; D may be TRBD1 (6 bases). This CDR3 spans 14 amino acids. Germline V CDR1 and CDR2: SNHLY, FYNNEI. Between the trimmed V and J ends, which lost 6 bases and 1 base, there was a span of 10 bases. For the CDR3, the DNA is TGTGCCAGCAGCGGGGGCTTGAGCAATCAGCCCCAGCATTTT. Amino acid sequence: CASSGGLSNQPQHF.

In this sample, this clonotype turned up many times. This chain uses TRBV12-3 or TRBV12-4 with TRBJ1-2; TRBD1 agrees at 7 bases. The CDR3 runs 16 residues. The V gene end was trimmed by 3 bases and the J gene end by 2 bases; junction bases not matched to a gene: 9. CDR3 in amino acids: CASSLTGNPLNYGYTF. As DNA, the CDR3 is TGTGCCAGCAGTTTGACAGGGAACCCCCTAAACTATGGCTACACCTTC.

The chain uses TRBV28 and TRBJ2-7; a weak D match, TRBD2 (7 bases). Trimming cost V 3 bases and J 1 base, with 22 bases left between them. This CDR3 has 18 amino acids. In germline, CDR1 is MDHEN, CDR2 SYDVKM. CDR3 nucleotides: TGTGCCAGCAGTTTCAGATCGGGGGGCTCAACTGGATCCTACGAGCAGTACTTC. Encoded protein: CASSFRSGGSTGSYEQYF.

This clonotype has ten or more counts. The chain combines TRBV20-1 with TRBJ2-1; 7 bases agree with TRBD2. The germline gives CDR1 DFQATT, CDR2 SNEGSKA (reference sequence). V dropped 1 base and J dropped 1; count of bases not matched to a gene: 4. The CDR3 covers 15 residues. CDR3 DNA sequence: TGCAGTGCTAGAGTCCGGGGGGAGTCCTACAATGAGCAGTTCTTC. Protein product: CSARVRGESYNEQFF.

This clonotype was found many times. The chain's CDR3 is CSATSGGAYGNTIYF. The CDR3 DNA sequence: TGCAGTGCTACGTCCGGAGGGGCGTATGGAAACACCATATATTTT. J is TRBJ1-3 and V is TRBV20-1, with D possibly TRBD1 on 5 matching bases. This CDR3 spans 15 amino acids. Germline-derived CDR1 and CDR2 are DFQATT and SNEGSKA (reference sequence). Between the trimmed V and J ends, which lost 4 bases and 3 bases, there was a span of 16 bases.

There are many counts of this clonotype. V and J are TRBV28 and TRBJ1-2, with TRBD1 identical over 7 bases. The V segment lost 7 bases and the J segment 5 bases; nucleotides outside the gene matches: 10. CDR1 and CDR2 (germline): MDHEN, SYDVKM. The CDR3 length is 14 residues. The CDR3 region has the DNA TGTGCCAGCACCTTTTACCGACAGGGTTATGGCTACACCTTC. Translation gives CASTFYRQGYGYTF.

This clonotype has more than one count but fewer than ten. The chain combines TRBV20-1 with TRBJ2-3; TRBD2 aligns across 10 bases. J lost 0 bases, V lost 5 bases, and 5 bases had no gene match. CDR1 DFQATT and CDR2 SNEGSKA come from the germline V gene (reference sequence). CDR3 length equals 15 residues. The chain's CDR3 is CSALPTSGSTDTQYF. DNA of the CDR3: TGCAGTGCTCTCCCGACTAGCGGGAGCACAGATACGCAGTATTTT.

This CDR3 reads CASSRSRGLSYEQYF. The DNA for the CDR3 is TGTGCCAGCAGCCGCTCCAGGGGCCTATCTTACGAGCAGTACTTC. This chain connects TRBV6-1 to TRBJ2-7; D is perhaps TRBD1 (6 bases). CDR3 length: 15 residues. Trimming stripped 6 bases from V and 4 bases from J, with 19 bases between. The germline V gene encodes CDR1 MNHNS and CDR2 SASEGT.

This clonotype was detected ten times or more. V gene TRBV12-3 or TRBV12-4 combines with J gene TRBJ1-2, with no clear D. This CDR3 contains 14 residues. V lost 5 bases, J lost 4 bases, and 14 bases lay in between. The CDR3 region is CASSPATNIYGYTF. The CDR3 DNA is TGTGCCAGCAGTCCTGCGACAAATATCTATGGCTACACCTTC.